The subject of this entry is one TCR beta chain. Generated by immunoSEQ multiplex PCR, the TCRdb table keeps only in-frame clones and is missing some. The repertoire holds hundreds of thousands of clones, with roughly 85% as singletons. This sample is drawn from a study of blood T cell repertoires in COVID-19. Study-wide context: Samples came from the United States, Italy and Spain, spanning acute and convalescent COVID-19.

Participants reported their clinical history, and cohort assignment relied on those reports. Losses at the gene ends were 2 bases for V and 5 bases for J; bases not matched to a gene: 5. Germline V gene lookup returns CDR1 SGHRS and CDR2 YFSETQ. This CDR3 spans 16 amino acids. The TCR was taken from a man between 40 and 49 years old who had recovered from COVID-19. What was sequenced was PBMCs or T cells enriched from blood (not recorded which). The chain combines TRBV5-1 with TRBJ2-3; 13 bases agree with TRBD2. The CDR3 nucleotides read TGCGCCAGCAGCTTAGGACTAGCGGGAGATGTAGATACGCAGTATTTT. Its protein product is CASSLGLAGDVDTQYF.